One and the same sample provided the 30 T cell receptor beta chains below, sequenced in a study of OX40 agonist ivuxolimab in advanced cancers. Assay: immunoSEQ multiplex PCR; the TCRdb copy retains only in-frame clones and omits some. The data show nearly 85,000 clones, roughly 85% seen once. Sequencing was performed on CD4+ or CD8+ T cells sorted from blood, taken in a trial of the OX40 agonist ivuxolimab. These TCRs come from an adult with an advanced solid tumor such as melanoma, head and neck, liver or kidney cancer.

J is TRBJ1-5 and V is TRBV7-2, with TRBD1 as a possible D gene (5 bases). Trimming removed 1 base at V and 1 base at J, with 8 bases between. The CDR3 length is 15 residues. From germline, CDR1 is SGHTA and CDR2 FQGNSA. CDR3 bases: TGTGCCAGCAGCTTAGTAGGGGCGAGCAATCAGCCCCAGCATTTT. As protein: CASSLVGASNQPQHF.

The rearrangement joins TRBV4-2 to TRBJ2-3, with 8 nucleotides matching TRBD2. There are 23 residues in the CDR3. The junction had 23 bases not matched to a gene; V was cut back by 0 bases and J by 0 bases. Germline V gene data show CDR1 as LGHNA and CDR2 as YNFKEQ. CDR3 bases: TGTGCCAGCAGCCAAGAACTTTGGCGGGAGGAATTAGAGGGCGGGGGAAGCACAGATACGCAGTATTTT. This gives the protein CASSQELWREELEGGGSTDTQYF.

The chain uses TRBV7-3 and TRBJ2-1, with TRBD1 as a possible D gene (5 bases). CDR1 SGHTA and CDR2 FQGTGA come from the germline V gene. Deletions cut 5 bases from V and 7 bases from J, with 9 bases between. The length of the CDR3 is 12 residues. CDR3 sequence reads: CASSTPGNEQFF. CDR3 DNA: TGTGCCAGCAGCACACCAGGGAATGAGCAGTTCTTC. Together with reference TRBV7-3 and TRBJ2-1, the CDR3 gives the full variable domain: GAGVSQTPSNKVTEKGKYVELRCDPISGHTALYWYRQSLGQGPEFLIYFQGTGAADDSGLPNDRFFAVRPEGSVSTLKIQRTERGDSAVYLCASSTPGNEQFFGPGTRLTVL.

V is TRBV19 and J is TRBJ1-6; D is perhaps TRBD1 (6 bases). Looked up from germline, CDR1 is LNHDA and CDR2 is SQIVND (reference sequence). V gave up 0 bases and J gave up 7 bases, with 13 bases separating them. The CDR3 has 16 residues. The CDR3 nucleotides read TGTGCCAGTAGTATAGATCGCCGAGACAGGAATTCACCCCTCCACTTT. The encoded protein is CASSIDRRDRNSPLHF. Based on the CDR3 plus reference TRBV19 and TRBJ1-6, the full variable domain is DGGITQSPKYLFRKEGQNVTLSCEQNLNHDAMYWYRQDPGQGLRLIYYSQIVNDFQKGDIAEGYSVSREKKESFPLTVTSAQKNPTAFYLCASSIDRRDRNSPLHFGNGTRLTVT.

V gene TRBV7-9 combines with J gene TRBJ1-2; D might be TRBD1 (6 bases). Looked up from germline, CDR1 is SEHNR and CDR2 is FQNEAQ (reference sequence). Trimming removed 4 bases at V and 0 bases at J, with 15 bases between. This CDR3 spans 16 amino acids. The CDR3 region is CASSWGGPQANYGYTF. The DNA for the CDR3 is TGTGCCAGCAGCTGGGGGGGGCCCCAAGCTAACTATGGCTACACCTTC.

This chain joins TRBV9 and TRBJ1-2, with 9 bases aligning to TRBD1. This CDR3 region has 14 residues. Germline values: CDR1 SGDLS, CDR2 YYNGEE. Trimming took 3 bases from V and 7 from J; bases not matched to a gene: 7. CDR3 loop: CASSATGTGFGYTF. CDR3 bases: TGTGCCAGCAGCGCCACCGGGACAGGGTTTGGCTACACCTTC.

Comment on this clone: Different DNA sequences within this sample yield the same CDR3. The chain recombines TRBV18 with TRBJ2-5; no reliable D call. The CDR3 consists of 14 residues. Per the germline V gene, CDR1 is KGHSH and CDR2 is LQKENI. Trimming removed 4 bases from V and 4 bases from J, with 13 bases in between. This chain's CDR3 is CASSQQGPPETQYF. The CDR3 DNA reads TGTGCCAGCTCACAGCAAGGGCCGCCAGAGACCCAGTACTTC.

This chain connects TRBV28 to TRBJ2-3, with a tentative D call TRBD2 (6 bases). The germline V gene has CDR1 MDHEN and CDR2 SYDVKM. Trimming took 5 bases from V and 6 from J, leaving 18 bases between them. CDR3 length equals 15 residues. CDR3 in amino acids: CASSIPRGYGDTQYF. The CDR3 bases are TGTGCCAGCAGTATCCCCCGGGGGTATGGGGATACGCAGTATTTT.

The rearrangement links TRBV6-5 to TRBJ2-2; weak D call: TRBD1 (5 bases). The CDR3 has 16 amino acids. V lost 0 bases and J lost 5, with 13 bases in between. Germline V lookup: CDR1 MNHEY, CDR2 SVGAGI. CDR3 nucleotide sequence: TGTGCCAGCAGTTACTCGTGGCAGGGATGGACCGGGGAGCTGTTTTTT. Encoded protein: CASSYSWQGWTGELFF.

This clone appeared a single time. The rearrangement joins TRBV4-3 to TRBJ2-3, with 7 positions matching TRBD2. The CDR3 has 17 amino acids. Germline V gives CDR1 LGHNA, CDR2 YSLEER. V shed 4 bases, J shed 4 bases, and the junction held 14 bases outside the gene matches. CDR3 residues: CASSPQSGLDYPDTQYF. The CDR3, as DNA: TGCGCCAGCAGCCCTCAGTCCGGACTAGACTACCCAGATACGCAGTATTTT.

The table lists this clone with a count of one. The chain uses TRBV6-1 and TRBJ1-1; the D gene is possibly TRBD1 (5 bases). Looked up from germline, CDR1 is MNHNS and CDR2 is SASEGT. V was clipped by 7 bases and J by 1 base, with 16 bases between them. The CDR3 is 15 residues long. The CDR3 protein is CASTTGGGRNTEAFF. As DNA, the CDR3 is TGTGCCAGCACCACCGGGGGGGGTAGGAACACTGAAGCTTTCTTT.

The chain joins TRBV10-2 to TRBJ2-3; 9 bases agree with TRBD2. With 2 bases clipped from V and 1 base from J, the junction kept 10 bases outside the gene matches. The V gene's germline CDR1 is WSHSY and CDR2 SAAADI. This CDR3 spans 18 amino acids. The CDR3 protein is CASSENTRKRGGTDTQYF. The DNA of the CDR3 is TGCGCCAGCAGTGAGAATACGCGGAAGCGGGGGGGCACAGATACGCAGTATTTT.

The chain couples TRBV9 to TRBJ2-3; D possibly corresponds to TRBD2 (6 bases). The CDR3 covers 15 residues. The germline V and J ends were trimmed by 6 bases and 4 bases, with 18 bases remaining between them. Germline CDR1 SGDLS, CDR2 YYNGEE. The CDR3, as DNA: TGTGCCAGCACCCCCGGGACTCAGGGCGCAGATACGCAGTATTTT. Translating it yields CASTPGTQGADTQYF.

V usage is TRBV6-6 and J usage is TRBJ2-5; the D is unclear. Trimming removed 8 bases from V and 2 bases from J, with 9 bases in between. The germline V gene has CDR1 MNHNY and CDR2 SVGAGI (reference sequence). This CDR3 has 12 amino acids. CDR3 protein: CASRRRQETQYF. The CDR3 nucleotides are TGTGCCAGCCGCCGTAGGCAAGAGACCCAGTACTTC.

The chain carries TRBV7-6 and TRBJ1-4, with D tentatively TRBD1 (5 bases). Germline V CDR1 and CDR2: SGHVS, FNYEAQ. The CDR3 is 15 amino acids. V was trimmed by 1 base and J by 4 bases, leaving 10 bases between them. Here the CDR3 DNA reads TGTGCCAGCAGCTTAGATACAGGTTTTAATGAAAAACTGTTTTTT. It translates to CASSLDTGFNEKLFF.

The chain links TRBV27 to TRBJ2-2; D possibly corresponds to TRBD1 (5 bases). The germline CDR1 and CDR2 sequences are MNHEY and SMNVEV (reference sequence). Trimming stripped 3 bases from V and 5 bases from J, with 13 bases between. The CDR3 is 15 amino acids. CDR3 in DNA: TGTGCCAGCAGTTTCAGTCAGGGCGGAACCGGGGAGCTGTTTTTT. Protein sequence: CASSFSQGGTGELFF.

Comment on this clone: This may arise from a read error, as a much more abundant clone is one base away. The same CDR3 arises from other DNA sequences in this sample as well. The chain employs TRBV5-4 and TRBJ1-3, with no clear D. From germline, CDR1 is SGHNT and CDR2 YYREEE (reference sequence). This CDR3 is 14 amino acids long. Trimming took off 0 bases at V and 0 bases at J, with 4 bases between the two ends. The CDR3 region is CASSLGSSGNTIYF. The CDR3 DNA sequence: TGTGCCAGCAGCTTGGGGAGCTCTGGAAACACCATATATTTT.

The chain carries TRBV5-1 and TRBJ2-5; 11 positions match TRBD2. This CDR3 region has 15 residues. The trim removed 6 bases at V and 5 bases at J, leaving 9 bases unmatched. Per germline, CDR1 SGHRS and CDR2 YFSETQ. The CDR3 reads CASTWGTSGGETQYF. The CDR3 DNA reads TGCGCCAGCACCTGGGGGACTAGCGGAGGGGAGACCCAGTACTTC.

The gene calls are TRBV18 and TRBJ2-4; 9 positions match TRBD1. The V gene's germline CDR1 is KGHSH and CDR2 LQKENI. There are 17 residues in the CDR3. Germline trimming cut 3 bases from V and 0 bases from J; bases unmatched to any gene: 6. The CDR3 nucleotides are TGTGCCAGCTCACCGCTACAGGGGGCCGTAGCCAAAAACATTCAGTACTTC. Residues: CASSPLQGAVAKNIQYF.

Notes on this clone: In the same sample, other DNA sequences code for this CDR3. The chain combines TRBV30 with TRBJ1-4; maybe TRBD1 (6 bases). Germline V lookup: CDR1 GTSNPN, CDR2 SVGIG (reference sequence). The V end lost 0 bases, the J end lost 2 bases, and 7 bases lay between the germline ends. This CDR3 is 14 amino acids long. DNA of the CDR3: TGTGCCTGGAGTGTAGGGGGGACTAATGAAAAACTGTTTTTT. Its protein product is CAWSVGGTNEKLFF.

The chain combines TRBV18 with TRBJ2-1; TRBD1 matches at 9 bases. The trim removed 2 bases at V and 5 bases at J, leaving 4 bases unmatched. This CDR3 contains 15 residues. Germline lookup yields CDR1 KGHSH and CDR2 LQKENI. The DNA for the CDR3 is TGTGCCAGCTCACCAGGGACAGGGATCCACAATGAGCAGTTCTTC. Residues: CASSPGTGIHNEQFF.

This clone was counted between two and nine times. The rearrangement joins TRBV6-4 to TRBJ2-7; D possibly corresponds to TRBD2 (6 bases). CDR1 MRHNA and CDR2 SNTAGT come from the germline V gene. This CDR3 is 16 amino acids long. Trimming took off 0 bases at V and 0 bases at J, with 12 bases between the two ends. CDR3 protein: CASSDSVEGSSYEQYF. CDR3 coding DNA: TGTGCCAGCAGTGACTCGGTGGAGGGAAGCTCCTACGAGCAGTACTTC.

CDR3 sequence reads: CASSSEGYRGSYEQYF. The CDR3 DNA reads as TGTGCCAGCAGCTCTGAGGGCTATCGCGGATCCTACGAGCAGTACTTC. This chain connects TRBV7-6 to TRBJ2-7, with D perhaps matching TRBD2 (5 bases). The V end was cut by 4 bases, the J end by 1 base, with 17 bases between. There are 16 residues in the CDR3. CDR1 and CDR2 (germline): SGHVS, FNYEAQ.

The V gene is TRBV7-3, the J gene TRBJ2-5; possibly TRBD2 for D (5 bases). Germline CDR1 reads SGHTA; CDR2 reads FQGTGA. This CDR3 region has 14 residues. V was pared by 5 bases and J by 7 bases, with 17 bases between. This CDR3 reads CASSPSSGMGTQYF. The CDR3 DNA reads TGTGCCAGCAGCCCCTCCTCGGGGATGGGGACCCAGTACTTC. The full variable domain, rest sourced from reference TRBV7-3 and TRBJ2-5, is GAGVSQTPSNKVTEKGKYVELRCDPISGHTALYWYRQSLGQGPEFLIYFQGTGAADDSGLPNDRFFAVRPEGSVSTLKIQRTERGDSAVYLCASSPSSGMGTQYFGPGTRLLVL.

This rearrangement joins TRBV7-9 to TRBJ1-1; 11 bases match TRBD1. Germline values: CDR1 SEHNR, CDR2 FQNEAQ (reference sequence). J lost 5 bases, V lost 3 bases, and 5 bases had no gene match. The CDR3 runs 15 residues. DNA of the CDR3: TGTGCCAGCAGCTTCAGGACAGGGGGCTGGACTGAAGCTTTCTTT. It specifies CASSFRTGGWTEAFF.

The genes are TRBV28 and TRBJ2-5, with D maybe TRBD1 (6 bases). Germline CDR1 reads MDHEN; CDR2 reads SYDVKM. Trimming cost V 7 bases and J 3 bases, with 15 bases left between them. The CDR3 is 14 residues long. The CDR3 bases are TGTGCCAGCACCCCCCAGGGGAACAAAGAGACCCAGTACTTC. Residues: CASTPQGNKETQYF. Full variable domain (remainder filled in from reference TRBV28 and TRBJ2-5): DVKVTQSSRYLVKRTGEKVFLECVQDMDHENMFWYRQDPGLGLRLIYFSYDVKMKEKGDIPEGYSVSREKKERFSLILESASTNQTSMYLCASTPQGNKETQYFGPGTRLLVL.

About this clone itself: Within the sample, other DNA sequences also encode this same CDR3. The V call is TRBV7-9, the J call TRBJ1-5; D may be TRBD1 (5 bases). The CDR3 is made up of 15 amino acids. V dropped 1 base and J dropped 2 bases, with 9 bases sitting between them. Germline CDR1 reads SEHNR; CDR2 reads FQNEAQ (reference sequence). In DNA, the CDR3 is TGTGCCAGCAGCTTAGGTAGGGGCCGCAATCAGCCCCAGCATTTT. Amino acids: CASSLGRGRNQPQHF.

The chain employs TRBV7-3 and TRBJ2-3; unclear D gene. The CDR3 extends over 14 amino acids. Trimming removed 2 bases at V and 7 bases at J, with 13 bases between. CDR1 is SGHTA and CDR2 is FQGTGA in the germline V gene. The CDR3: CASSLLPAQNTQYF. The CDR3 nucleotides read TGTGCCAGCAGCTTACTGCCTGCGCAGAATACGCAGTATTTT.

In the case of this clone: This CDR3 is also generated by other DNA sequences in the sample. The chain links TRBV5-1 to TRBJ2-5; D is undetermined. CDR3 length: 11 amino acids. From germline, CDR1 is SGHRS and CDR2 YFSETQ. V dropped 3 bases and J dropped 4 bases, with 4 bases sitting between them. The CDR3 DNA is TGCGCCAGCAGCTGGGGAGAGACCCAGTACTTC. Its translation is CASSWGETQYF.

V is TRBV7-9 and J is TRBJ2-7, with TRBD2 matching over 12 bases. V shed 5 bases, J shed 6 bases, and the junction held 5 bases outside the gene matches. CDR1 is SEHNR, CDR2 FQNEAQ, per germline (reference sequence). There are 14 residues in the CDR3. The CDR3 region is CASSPGTSGREQYF. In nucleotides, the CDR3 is TGTGCCAGCAGCCCCGGGACTAGCGGGCGCGAGCAGTACTTC. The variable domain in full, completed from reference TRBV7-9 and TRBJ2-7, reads DTGVSQNPRHKITKRGQNVTFRCDPISEHNRLYWYRQTLGQGPEFLTYFQNEAQLEKSRLLSDRFSAERPKGSFSTLEIQRTEQGDSAMYLCASSPGTSGREQYFGPGTRLTVT.